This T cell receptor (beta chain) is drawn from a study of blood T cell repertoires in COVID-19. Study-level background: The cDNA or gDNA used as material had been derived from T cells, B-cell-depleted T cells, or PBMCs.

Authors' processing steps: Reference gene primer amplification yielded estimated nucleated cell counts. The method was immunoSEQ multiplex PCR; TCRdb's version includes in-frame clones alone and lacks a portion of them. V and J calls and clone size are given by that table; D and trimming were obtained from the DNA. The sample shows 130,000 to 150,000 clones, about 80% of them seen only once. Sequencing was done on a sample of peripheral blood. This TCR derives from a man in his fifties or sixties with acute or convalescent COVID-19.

CDR3 residues: CASSQDPQRSGPQHF. The CDR3 region has the DNA TGCGCCAGCAGCCAAGATCCCCAGCGTTCGGGGCCCCAGCATTTT. The genes are TRBV4-3 and TRBJ1-5; D not certain. Germline CDR1 is LGHNA and CDR2 is YSLEER. V was trimmed by 0 bases and J by 9 bases, leaving 15 bases between them. The CDR3 length is 15 residues.